One sample yielded the 28 T cell receptor beta chains listed below, sequenced in a study of T-cell memory formation after mild COVID-19. TCRdb processed the 5' RACE reads anew with MiXCR; each CDR3 protein has one entry. Among hundreds of thousands of distinct CDR3 sequences listed, over 15% were seen once. Sequences were obtained from PBMCs or a T cell subset sorted from them (not recorded which). The origin of the receptors is a man younger than 30 who had mild COVID-19 (a few samples of this study predate the infection). Cell type and time point are not known.

V usage is TRBV13 and J usage is TRBJ1-2, with 9 bases matching TRBD1. This CDR3 spans 14 amino acids. The germline V gene encodes CDR1 PRHDT and CDR2 FYEKMQ (reference sequence). The junction had 7 bases not matched to a gene; V was cut back by 5 bases and J by 6 bases. Written as DNA, the CDR3 is TGTGCCAGCAGCAATGACAGGGGGGAGGATGGCTACACCTTC. Translating it yields CASSNDRGEDGYTF.

The CDR3 DNA reads as TGTGCCAGCAGCACTTGGACTAGCGGGTTGGAGACCCAGTACTTC. It is translated as CASSTWTSGLETQYF. The chain uses TRBV9 and TRBJ2-5, with 11 bases that match TRBD2. V trimming: 4 bases; J trimming: 5 bases; junction bases outside the gene matches: 7. CDR3 length equals 15 residues. Germline assignment: CDR1 SGDLS and CDR2 YYNGEE. The variable domain in full, with the rest retrieved from reference TRBV9 and TRBJ2-5, is DSGVTQTPKHLITATGQRVTLRCSPRSGDLSVYWYQQSLDQGLQFLIQYYNGEERAKGNILERFSAQQFPDLHSELNLSSLELGDSALYFCASSTWTSGLETQYFGPGTRLLVL.

This clonotype came up a few times. The rearrangement uses TRBV7-8 and TRBJ2-3; D perhaps matches TRBD2 (7 bases). This CDR3 has 17 residues. Germline-derived CDR1 and CDR2 are SGHVS and FQNEAQ. Deletions cut 5 bases from V and 0 bases from J, with 18 bases between. Written as DNA, the CDR3 is TGTGCCAGCAGCCCTCGGAGGGGGGGCCCTAGCACAGATACGCAGTATTTT. Translating gives CASSPRRGGPSTDTQYF.

V gene TRBV15 combines with J gene TRBJ2-3, with D possibly TRBD2 on 6 matching bases. This CDR3 has 17 amino acids. V gave up 3 bases and J gave up 1 base, with 17 bases separating them. Germline lookup yields CDR1 LNHNV and CDR2 YYDKDF (reference sequence). The CDR3 here is CATSSVFGWRGTDTQYF. CDR3 in DNA: TGTGCCACCAGCAGTGTATTTGGATGGAGGGGCACAGATACGCAGTATTTT.

This clonotype was seen more than once but under ten times. V and J are TRBV5-1 and TRBJ2-1; 7 nucleotides line up with TRBD2. V lost 0 bases and J lost 8; bases outside the gene matches: 5. CDR1 and CDR2 from the germline V gene are SGHRS and YFSETQ. CDR3 length equals 14 residues. The CDR3 loop is CASSLGAGSDEQFF. CDR3 in DNA: TGCGCCAGCAGCTTGGGAGCGGGATCGGATGAGCAGTTCTTC. Full variable domain (remainder filled in from reference TRBV5-1 and TRBJ2-1): KAGVTQTPRYLIKTRGQQVTLSCSPISGHRSVSWYQQTPGQGLQFLFEYFSETQRNKGNFPGRFSGRQFSNSRSEMNVSTLELGDSALYLCASSLGAGSDEQFFGPGTRLTVL.

This clonotype was seen more than once but under ten times. The chain has TRBV6-5 and TRBJ1-1, with unresolved D. Germline CDR1 reads MNHEY; CDR2 reads SVGAGI. The CDR3 sequence is 14 residues long. Deletions cut 7 bases from V and 4 bases from J, with 16 bases between. The CDR3: CASNPTAWGTEAFF. The CDR3 DNA reads as TGTGCCAGCAACCCGACGGCCTGGGGCACTGAAGCTTTCTTT.

V is TRBV20-1 and J is TRBJ1-3, with 8 bases aligning to TRBD1. CDR3 length equals 11 residues. CDR1 is DFQATT, CDR2 SNEGSKA, per germline (reference sequence). V lost 5 bases to trimming and J lost 8 bases; unmatched junction nucleotides: 2. The CDR3 reads CSADRGDTIYF. CDR3 nucleotide sequence: TGCAGTGCTGACAGGGGTGACACCATATATTTT.

The chain joins TRBV3-1 to TRBJ1-1, with 11 bases aligning to TRBD1. Germline CDR1 is LGHDT and CDR2 is YNNKEL (reference sequence). The ends lost 0 bases at V and 9 bases at J; junction bases unmatched: 3. CDR3 length: 14 residues. CDR3 bases: TGTGCCAGCAGCCAAGAATGGGACAGGGGGAAAGCTTTCTTT. Its translation: CASSQEWDRGKAFF.

This clonotype appeared many times. This chain links TRBV2 with TRBJ2-4; a possible D gene is TRBD1 (6 bases). Germline CDR1 SNHLY, CDR2 FYNNEI. Deletions cut 3 bases from V and 6 bases from J, with 6 bases between. The CDR3 sequence is 12 residues long. The CDR3, as DNA: TGTGCCAGCAGTGAGGACAGAAACATTCAGTACTTC. As protein: CASSEDRNIQYF.

This clonotype was seen only a few times. This chain links TRBV7-6 with TRBJ2-3; TRBD1 matches 9 bases. Per germline, CDR1 SGHVS and CDR2 FNYEAQ. The CDR3 covers 15 residues. With V trimmed by 5 bases and J by 4 bases, 7 bases remained unmatched. CDR3 DNA: TGTGCCAGCAGCCCGGGACAGGGAGGGTCAGATACGCAGTATTTT. It specifies CASSPGQGGSDTQYF.

This clonotype was seen more than once but under ten times. This chain links TRBV7-3 with TRBJ2-7; maybe TRBD2 (6 bases). Trimming stripped 7 bases from V and 0 bases from J, with 13 bases between. Germline CDR1 is SGHTA and CDR2 is FQGTGA. CDR3 length equals 14 residues. As DNA, the CDR3 is TGTGCCAGCACCCTAACGGGGGTCTCCTACGAGCAGTACGTC. This codes for CASTLTGVSYEQYV.

In this sample, this clonotype turned up a few times. The V and J genes are TRBV15 and TRBJ2-2; D is unresolved. Between the trimmed V and J ends, which lost 1 base and 6 bases, there was a span of 6 bases. This CDR3 is 13 amino acids long. From germline, CDR1 is LNHNV and CDR2 YYDKDF (reference sequence). Here the CDR3 DNA reads TGTGCCACCAGCAGAGCTTCGGCCGGGGAGCTGTTTTTT. It yields the protein CATSRASAGELFF.

This clonotype was found many times. The chain combines TRBV5-5 with TRBJ2-4, with no clear D. The CDR3 is 14 amino acids. The germline V gene has CDR1 SGHKS and CDR2 YYEKEE (reference sequence). V was clipped by 0 bases and J by 0 bases, with 4 bases between them. The CDR3 DNA sequence: TGTGCCAGCAGCTTGGGTGTAGCCAAAAACATTCAGTACTTC. The encoded protein is CASSLGVAKNIQYF.

The chain carries TRBV19 and TRBJ1-1; D uncertain. V was clipped by 10 bases and J by 6 bases, with 12 bases between them. This CDR3 comprises 11 residues. Germline lookup yields CDR1 LNHDA and CDR2 SQIVND (reference sequence). CDR3 residues: CATGELPEAFF. As DNA, the CDR3 is TGTGCCACGGGAGAGCTCCCTGAAGCTTTCTTT.

The rearrangement uses TRBV2 and TRBJ1-1; D unclear. In germline, CDR1 is SNHLY, CDR2 FYNNEI. V gave up 5 bases and J gave up 6 bases, with 16 bases separating them. This CDR3 contains 14 residues. CDR3 bases: TGTGCCAGCAGTCCAGGAGGTGAGGGCCCTGAAGCTTTCTTT. It yields the protein CASSPGGEGPEAFF.

The chain is built from TRBV5-1 and TRBJ2-7, with D perhaps TRBD2 (5 bases). Looked up from germline, CDR1 is SGHRS and CDR2 is YFSETQ. There are 14 residues in the CDR3. Trimming pared 0 bases from V and 7 bases from J, leaving 14 bases between. CDR3: CASSLEATTGEQYF. The CDR3 DNA reads TGCGCCAGCAGCTTGGAAGCTACGACGGGGGAGCAGTACTTC.

The CDR3 DNA reads TGTGCCAGCAGACCGACCGGGACAGGGATTTACGAGCAGTACTTC. Protein: CASRPTGTGIYEQYF. The rearrangement links TRBV7-8 to TRBJ2-7; 9 bases are a match to TRBD1. The CDR3 is 15 residues long. Germline values: CDR1 SGHVS, CDR2 FQNEAQ. V gave up 6 bases and J gave up 4 bases; unmatched junction bases: 10.

This clonotype was seen more than once but under ten times. The V and J genes are TRBV18 and TRBJ1-1; perhaps TRBD1 as D (6 bases). There are 13 residues in the CDR3. The V end lost 5 bases, the J end lost 6 bases, and 13 bases lay between the germline ends. CDR1 KGHSH and CDR2 LQKENI come from the germline V gene. This chain's CDR3 is CASSSTEGAEAFF. As DNA, the CDR3 is TGTGCCAGCTCATCTACGGAGGGGGCTGAAGCTTTCTTT. Drawing the rest from reference TRBV18 and TRBJ1-1, the complete variable domain is NAGVMQNPRHLVRRRGQEARLRCSPMKGHSHVYWYRQLPEEGLKFMVYLQKENIIDESGMPKERFSAEFPKEGPSILRIQQVVRGDSAAYFCASSSTEGAEAFFGQGTRLTVV.

This clonotype was counted only a few times. The V gene is TRBV28, the J gene TRBJ1-5, with TRBD1 identical over 7 bases. CDR3 size: 14 residues. Germline V gives CDR1 MDHEN, CDR2 SYDVKM. J gave up 5 bases and V 6 bases, and 7 bases lay outside the gene matches. The CDR3 DNA reads TGTGCCAGCAGCCCCGGGACAGCTGATCAGCCCCAGCATTTT. Translation: CASSPGTADQPQHF.

V gene TRBV4-1 combines with J gene TRBJ1-5, with D hard to call. Deletions cut 1 base from V and 5 bases from J, with 12 bases between. CDR1 MGHRA and CDR2 YSYEKL come from the germline V gene. This CDR3 comprises 15 residues. The CDR3 loop reads CASSQAGTVYQPQHF. The CDR3 DNA reads TGCGCCAGCAGCCAAGCGGGTACTGTGTATCAGCCCCAGCATTTT.

In this sample, this clonotype turned up once. The chain links TRBV29-1 to TRBJ2-3; 14 bases fit TRBD2. CDR1 and CDR2 from the germline V gene are SQVTM and ANQGSEA. V shed 4 bases, J shed 2 bases, and the junction held 8 bases outside the gene matches. This CDR3 spans 17 amino acids. The CDR3 DNA reads as TGCAGCGTTGGAGGACTAGCGGGGGGCCAAGTCACAGATACGCAGTATTTT. It yields the protein CSVGGLAGGQVTDTQYF.

This clonotype was seen only a few times. The chain couples TRBV3-1 to TRBJ2-1, with a weak D call TRBD1 (6 bases). The V gene's germline CDR1 is LGHDT and CDR2 YNNKEL (reference sequence). The CDR3 has 13 amino acids. The V and J ends lost 3 bases and 8 bases respectively, with 11 bases between them. The CDR3 here is CASSQEQGYEQFF. The DNA for the CDR3 is TGTGCCAGCAGCCAGGAACAGGGCTATGAGCAGTTCTTC.

The chain uses TRBV12-3 or TRBV12-4 and TRBJ1-2; 8 bases agree with TRBD1. This CDR3 has 14 residues. The V gene end was trimmed by 3 bases and the J gene end by 8 bases; junction bases not matched to a gene: 8. The CDR3 sequence is CASSFQMTGVGYTF. CDR3 sequence (DNA): TGTGCCAGCAGTTTCCAGATGACAGGGGTCGGCTACACCTTC.

This chain joins TRBV10-2 and TRBJ1-1; TRBD1 agrees at 8 bases. In germline, CDR1 is WSHSY, CDR2 SAAADI. V shed 8 bases, J shed 0 bases, and the junction held 8 bases outside the gene matches. This CDR3 comprises 15 residues. The DNA of the CDR3 is TGCGCCAGCGAGGACAGGGTGAGTCTGAACACTGAAGCTTTCTTT. Protein product: CASEDRVSLNTEAFF.

This clonotype has a handful of counts. The CDR3 region is CASSRGTRRYPGELFF. In DNA form, the CDR3 reads TGTGCCAGCAGCCGCGGGACTAGAAGATATCCCGGGGAGCTGTTTTTT. The gene calls are TRBV3-1 and TRBJ2-2; the match to TRBD2 covers 8 bases. The germline V gene encodes CDR1 LGHDT and CDR2 YNNKEL (reference sequence). Germline trimming cut 4 bases from V and 6 bases from J; bases unmatched to any gene: 10. The length of the CDR3 is 16 residues.

The CDR3 reads CASSLATYVSTGELFF. The DNA of the CDR3 is TGTGCCAGCAGCTTGGCCACGTACGTATCCACCGGGGAGCTGTTTTTT. This chain connects TRBV5-6 to TRBJ2-2, with D unclear. This CDR3 spans 16 amino acids. Germline CDR1 reads SGHDT; CDR2 reads YYEEEE. Trimming stripped 0 bases from V and 4 bases from J, with 13 bases between. Supplemented by reference TRBV5-6 and TRBJ2-2, the full variable domain reads DAGVTQSPTHLIKTRGQQVTLRCSPKSGHDTVSWYQQALGQGPQFIFQYYEEEERQRGNFPDRFSGHQFPNYSSELNVNALLLGDSALYLCASSLATYVSTGELFFGEGSRLTVL.

Only a few counts were recorded for this clonotype. The V call is TRBV7-2, the J call TRBJ2-3, with a weak D call TRBD2 (5 bases). Germline V gives CDR1 SGHTA, CDR2 FQGNSA. Trimming shortened V by 5 bases and J by 9 bases, and 21 bases separated the two germline ends. This CDR3 has 15 amino acids. In DNA form, the CDR3 reads TGTGCCAGCAGCCCTGCTGGACTTTCTTCCGGCACGCAGTATTTT. Translated: CASSPAGLSSGTQYF.

The V call is TRBV6-5, the J call TRBJ1-2; 9 positions match TRBD1. V shed 6 bases and J 8 bases; nucleotides not matched to a gene: 19. The CDR3 is 17 residues long. Per germline, CDR1 MNHEY and CDR2 SVGAGI. This CDR3 reads CASRPGAGTGPQSGYTF. DNA for the CDR3: TGTGCCAGCAGACCCGGGGCCGGGACAGGGCCTCAGTCGGGCTACACCTTC.